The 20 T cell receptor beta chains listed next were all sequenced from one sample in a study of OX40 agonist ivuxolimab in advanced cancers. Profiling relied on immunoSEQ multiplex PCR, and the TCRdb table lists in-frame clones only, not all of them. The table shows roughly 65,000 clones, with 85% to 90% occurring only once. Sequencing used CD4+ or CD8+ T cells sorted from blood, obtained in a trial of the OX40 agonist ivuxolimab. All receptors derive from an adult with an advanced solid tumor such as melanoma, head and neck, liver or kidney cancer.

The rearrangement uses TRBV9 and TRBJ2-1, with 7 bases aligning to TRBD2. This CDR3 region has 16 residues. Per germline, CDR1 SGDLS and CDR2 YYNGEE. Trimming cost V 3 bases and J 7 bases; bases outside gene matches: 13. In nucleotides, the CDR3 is TGTGCCAGCAGCGGGCGACTTAGGGAGGGCCGGAATGAGCAGTTCTTC. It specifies CASSGRLREGRNEQFF.

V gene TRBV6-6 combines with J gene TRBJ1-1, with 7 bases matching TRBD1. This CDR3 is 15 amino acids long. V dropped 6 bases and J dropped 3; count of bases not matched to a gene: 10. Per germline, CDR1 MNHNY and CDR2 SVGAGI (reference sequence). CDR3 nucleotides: TGTGCCAGCAGCCCGGCGCAGGGGGGATACACTGAAGCTTTCTTT. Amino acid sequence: CASSPAQGGYTEAFF.

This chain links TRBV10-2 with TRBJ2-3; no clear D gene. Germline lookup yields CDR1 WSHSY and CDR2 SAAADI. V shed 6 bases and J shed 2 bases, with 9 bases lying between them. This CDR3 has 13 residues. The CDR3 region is CASRIANTDTQYF. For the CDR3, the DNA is TGCGCCAGCAGAATAGCAAACACAGATACGCAGTATTTT.

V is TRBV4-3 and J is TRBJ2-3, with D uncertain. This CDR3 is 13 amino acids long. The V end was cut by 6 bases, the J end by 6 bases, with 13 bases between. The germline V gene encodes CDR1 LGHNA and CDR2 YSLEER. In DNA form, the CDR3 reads TGCGCCAGCAGTCCTTTAGTTGGCGATACGCAGTATTTT. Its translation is CASSPLVGDTQYF.

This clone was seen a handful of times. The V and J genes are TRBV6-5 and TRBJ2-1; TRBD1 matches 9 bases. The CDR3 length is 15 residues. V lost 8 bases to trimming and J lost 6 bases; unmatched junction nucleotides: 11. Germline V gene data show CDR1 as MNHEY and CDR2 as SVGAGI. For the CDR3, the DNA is TGTGCCAGCCACGGCAACTGGGACAGGGCCAATGAGCAGTTCTTC. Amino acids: CASHGNWDRANEQFF.

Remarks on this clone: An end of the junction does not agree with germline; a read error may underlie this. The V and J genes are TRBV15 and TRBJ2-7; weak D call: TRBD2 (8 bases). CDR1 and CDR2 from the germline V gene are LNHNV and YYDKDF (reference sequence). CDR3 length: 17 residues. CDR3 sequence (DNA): TGCGCCACCAGCGTCAGCGGGGGCAGGGGGGGGCTCTACGAGCAGTACTTC. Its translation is CATSVSGGRGGLYEQYF.

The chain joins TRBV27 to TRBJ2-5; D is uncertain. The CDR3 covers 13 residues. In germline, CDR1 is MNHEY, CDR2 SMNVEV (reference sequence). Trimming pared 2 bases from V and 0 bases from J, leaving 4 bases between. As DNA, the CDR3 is TGTGCCAGCAGTTTAAGCTACCAAGAGACCCAGTACTTC. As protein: CASSLSYQETQYF.

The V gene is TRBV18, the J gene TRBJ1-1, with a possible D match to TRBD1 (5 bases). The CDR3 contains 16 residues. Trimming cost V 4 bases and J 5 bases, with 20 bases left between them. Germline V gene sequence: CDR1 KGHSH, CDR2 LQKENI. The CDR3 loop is CASSRSIGHPRTEAFF. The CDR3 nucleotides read TGTGCCAGCTCACGCTCTATCGGACACCCGAGAACTGAAGCTTTCTTT.

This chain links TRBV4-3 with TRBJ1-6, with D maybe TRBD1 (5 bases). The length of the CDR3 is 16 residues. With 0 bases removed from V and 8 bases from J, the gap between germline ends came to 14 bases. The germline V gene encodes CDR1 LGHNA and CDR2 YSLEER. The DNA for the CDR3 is TGCGCCAGCAGCCAAGACCCAGGGCGAAGCTATTCACCCCTCCACTTT. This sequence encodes CASSQDPGRSYSPLHF.

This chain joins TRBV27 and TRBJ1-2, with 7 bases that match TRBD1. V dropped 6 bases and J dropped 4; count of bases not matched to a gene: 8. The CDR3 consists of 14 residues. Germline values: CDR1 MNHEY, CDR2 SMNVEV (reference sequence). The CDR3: CASRDGGQVYGYTF. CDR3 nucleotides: TGTGCCAGCAGGGATGGAGGACAGGTCTATGGCTACACCTTC.

The CDR3, as DNA: TGTGCCAGCAGACATACAGGGGGGAGATACAATGAGCAGTTCTTC. Translating gives CASRHTGGRYNEQFF. V and J are TRBV6-6 and TRBJ2-1, with 8 bases lining up with TRBD1. This CDR3 is 15 amino acids long. From germline, CDR1 is MNHNY and CDR2 SVGAGI (reference sequence). Trimming took 6 bases from V and 4 from J; bases not matched to a gene: 8.

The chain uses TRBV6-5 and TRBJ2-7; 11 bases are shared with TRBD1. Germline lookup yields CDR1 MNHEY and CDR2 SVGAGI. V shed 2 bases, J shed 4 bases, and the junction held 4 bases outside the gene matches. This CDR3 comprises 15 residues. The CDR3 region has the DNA TGTGCCAGCAGTTACGCCGGGACAGGGGGGTACGAGCAGTACTTC. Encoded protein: CASSYAGTGGYEQYF.

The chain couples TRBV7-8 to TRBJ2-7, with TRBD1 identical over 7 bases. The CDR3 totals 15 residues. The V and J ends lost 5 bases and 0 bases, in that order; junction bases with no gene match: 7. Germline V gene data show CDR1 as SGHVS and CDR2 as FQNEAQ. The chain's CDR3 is CASSPRQGSSYEQYF. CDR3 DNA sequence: TGTGCCAGCAGCCCCCGACAGGGATCCTCCTACGAGCAGTACTTC.

CDR3 in amino acids: CASSRTGANYGYTF. The CDR3 DNA sequence: TGTGCCAGCAGCCGGACAGGGGCCAACTATGGCTACACCTTC. V usage is TRBV6-5 and J usage is TRBJ1-2, with 9 positions matching TRBD1. The CDR3 has 14 residues. V trimming: 6 bases; J trimming: 2 bases; junction bases outside the gene matches: 4. The germline V gene has CDR1 MNHEY and CDR2 SVGAGI.

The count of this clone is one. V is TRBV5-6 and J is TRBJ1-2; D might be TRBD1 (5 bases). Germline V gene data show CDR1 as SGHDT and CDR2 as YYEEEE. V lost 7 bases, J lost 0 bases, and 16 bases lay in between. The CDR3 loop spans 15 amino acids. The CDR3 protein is CASVYQGSANYGYTF. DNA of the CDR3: TGTGCCAGCGTCTATCAGGGATCAGCTAACTATGGCTACACCTTC.

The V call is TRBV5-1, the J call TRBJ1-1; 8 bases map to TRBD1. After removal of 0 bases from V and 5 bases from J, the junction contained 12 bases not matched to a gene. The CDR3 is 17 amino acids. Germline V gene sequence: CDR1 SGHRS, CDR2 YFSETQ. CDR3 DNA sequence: TGCGCCAGCAGCTTGGCGGAAGTACAGGGGGGACCAACTGAAGCTTTCTTT. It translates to CASSLAEVQGGPTEAFF.

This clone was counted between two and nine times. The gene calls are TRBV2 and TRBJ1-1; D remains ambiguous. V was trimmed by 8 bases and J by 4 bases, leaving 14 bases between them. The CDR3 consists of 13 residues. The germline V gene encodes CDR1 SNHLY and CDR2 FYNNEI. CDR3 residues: CASGSGPGTEAFF. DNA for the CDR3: TGTGCCAGCGGTAGCGGACCGGGCACTGAAGCTTTCTTT.

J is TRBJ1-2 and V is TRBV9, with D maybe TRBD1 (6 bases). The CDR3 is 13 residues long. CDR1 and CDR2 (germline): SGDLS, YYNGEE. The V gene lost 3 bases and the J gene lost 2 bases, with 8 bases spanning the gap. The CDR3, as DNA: TGTGCCAGCAGCGGTCAGGGGAACTATGGCTACACCTTC. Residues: CASSGQGNYGYTF.

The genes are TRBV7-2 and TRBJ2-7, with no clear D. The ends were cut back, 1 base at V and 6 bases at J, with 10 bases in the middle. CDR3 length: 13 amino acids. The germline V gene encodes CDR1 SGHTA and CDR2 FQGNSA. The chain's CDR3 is CASSLEQNREQYF. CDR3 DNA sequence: TGTGCCAGCAGCTTAGAACAGAATCGCGAGCAGTACTTC.

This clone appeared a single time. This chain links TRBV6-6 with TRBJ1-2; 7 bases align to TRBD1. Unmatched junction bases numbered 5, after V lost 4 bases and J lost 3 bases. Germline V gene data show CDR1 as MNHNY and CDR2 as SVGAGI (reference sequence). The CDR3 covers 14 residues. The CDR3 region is CASSSGQNHYGYTF. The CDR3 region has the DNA TGTGCCAGCAGTTCGGGACAGAATCACTATGGCTACACCTTC.